This TCR beta chain appears in the sequencing data of a study of spatial heterogeneity in lung cancer (dated by TCRdb to about 2019). Regarding the research as a whole: Samples were obtained from approximately 70 patients with early-stage, untreated non-small cell lung cancer from the lung TRACERx cohort. Beta-chain transcripts were consistently detected in greater numbers than alpha-chain transcripts, which likely reflects a higher abundance of beta-chain transcripts. At surgery, both alpha and beta chains were TCR-sequenced in roughly 200 tumor regions, fewer than 85 matched nontumor lung samples and a few dozen PBMC samples. In the raw uncorrected reads, each unique combination of TCR and UMI appeared more than ten times on average. TCR alpha and beta repertoires were quantitatively compared across multiple tumor regions, matched nontumor lung and blood in non-small cell lung cancer. Nonsynonymous mutation counts, determined by whole-exome sequencing of tumor tissue, were related to TCR repertoire features. Follow-up PBMC samples were sequenced whenever available, with a median time to follow-up of around two years after resection. General study outcomes and caveats: Only roughly 14 patients were included in comparisons of baseline and follow-up blood repertoires. Additional single-cell paired TCR alpha and beta sequencing was considered necessary to confirm, at a functional level, the hypothesis that regional TCRs recognize regional mutations. Ubiquitous expanded tumor TCRs were detected in blood more often at tumor resection than at routine follow-up.

The sample's time point, from its label and the paper: blood at routine non-recurrence follow-up after resection. For TCR sequencing, whole RNA was extracted from tumor and nontumor lung tissue, or from cryopreserved PBMC samples, and no cell sorting was done. Only patients with enough RNA available from two or more tumor regions were chosen for TCR sequencing. A few counts support this clonotype. Its cognate antigen has yet to be identified. Base qualities are missing; no much larger clone stands one base away. Per the germline V gene (reference sequence), DFQATT is the CDR1 and SNEGSKA is the CDR2. Between the V and J ends, shortened by 6 bases and 3 bases respectively, the junction contains 11 bases. The CDR3 has 12 amino acids, counting the end cysteine and phenylalanine. Of all the DNA, just the CDR3 is kept, 36 bases in frame from base 1. Preparation of the library involved 5' RACE. Sequencing instrument: NextSeq 500. To allow correction of PCR and sequencing errors, the TCR library protocol tagged every TCR cDNA molecule with a unique molecular identifier. The paper's processing steps were these. Decombinator tools were used for TCR identification, UMI-based error correction and CDR3 extraction. Expanded TCRs were defined as those above a frequency of 2 per 1,000, corresponding to the top 1% of the tumor frequency distribution. Rényi diversity was computed with the R vegan package after subsampling each repertoire 100 times to 5,000 TCRs. CDR3 similarity networks were built from amino acid triplet string-kernel similarity, with CDR3s being connected when pairwise similarity was above 0.82. TCRdb redid the processing of the public reads, applying fastp at Q25 and MiXCR, and retained in-frame beta chains. Rows matching on CDR3 protein sequence are summarized as one entry with the most common DNA and genes. Here the V and J calls rest on TCRdb's processing, not on the authors' analysis. Recorded for this sample are fewer than 25,000 distinct CDR3 sequences; 8% to 10% of them occurred a single time. Clones ranked in the top ten supply roughly 22% of the sample.

Source: PBMCs, taken at follow-up. The sequence is built from TRBV20-1 and TRBJ1-2, with TRBD1 tentatively as D gene (6 bases match). This receptor was identified in a male donor with early-stage non-small cell lung cancer. The CDR3 loop reads CSAHRVDYGYTF. Read as DNA, the sequence is TGCAGTGCCCACAGGGTTGACTATGGCTACACCTTC.